This passage covers 11 T cell receptor beta chains from one sample sequenced in a study of blood T cell repertoires in COVID-19. Only in-frame clones appear in the TCRdb table, and some are missing; sequencing was by immunoSEQ multiplex PCR. The repertoire holds about 87,000 clones, with approximately 71% as singletons. Sample: peripheral blood. These TCRs come from a woman between 50 and 59 years old with acute or convalescent COVID-19.

This rearrangement joins TRBV28 to TRBJ1-2; D may be TRBD1 (6 bases). CDR3 length: 17 amino acids. Trimming stripped 5 bases from V and 4 bases from J, with 23 bases between. CDR1 is MDHEN, CDR2 SYDVKM, per germline. In DNA form, the CDR3 reads TGTGCCAGCAGTCCCGTATCTATACGGGACACCTCCTATGGCTACACCTTC. It is translated as CASSPVSIRDTSYGYTF.

The chain couples TRBV28 to TRBJ1-1; 8 bases are shared with TRBD1. This CDR3 spans 16 amino acids. Germline V gene lookup returns CDR1 MDHEN and CDR2 SYDVKM. J was trimmed by 4 bases and V by 5 bases; bases with no gene match: 12. The CDR3 is CASSLMTGEVPTEAFF. The CDR3 region has the DNA TGTGCCAGCAGTCTGATGACAGGGGAAGTCCCCACTGAAGCTTTCTTT.

About this clone itself: One junction end disagrees with the germline gene, perhaps due to a read error. The chain carries TRBV11-1 and TRBJ2-1; TRBD1 matches 8 bases. This CDR3 has 14 residues. The germline V gene encodes CDR1 SGHAT and CDR2 FQDESV (reference sequence). CDR3 in DNA: TGTGCCAGCACCTTAGACAGGGGAAACAATGAGCAGTTCTTC. Its translation is CASTLDRGNNEQFF.

The chain carries TRBV20-1 and TRBJ1-6; D remains unclear. V lost 6 bases and J lost 14, with 14 bases in between. CDR1 and CDR2 (germline): DFQATT, SNEGSKA (reference sequence). This CDR3 has 11 residues. CDR3 coding DNA: TGCAGTGCCACCTGGGCAGGAACCCTCCACTTT. It yields the protein CSATWAGTLHF.

The chain carries TRBV11-2 and TRBJ1-6; D unclear. The CDR3 consists of 17 residues. V gave up 5 bases and J gave up 9 bases, with 23 bases separating them. Germline CDR1 and CDR2: SGHAT and FQNNGV. The CDR3 reads CASSPQRTSRDLSPLHF. The DNA of the CDR3 is TGTGCCAGCAGCCCCCAGCGGACGTCGAGGGATCTTTCACCCCTCCACTTT.

The CDR3 loop is CASTLWGSGNTEAFF. CDR3 DNA: TGTGCCAGCACACTTTGGGGCAGTGGGAACACTGAAGCTTTCTTT. The chain couples TRBV6-5 to TRBJ1-1; tentatively, D is TRBD1 (5 bases). The germline V gene encodes CDR1 MNHEY and CDR2 SVGAGI. This CDR3 is 15 amino acids long. The V and J ends lost 7 bases and 1 base respectively, with 16 bases between them.

The chain is built from TRBV7-9 and TRBJ1-1; 9 bases match TRBD1. V trimming: 4 bases; J trimming: 3 bases; junction bases outside the gene matches: 0. The CDR3 extends over 13 amino acids. Germline-derived CDR1 and CDR2 are SEHNR and FQNEAQ (reference sequence). CDR3 coding DNA: TGTGCCAGCAGCTGGGACAGGGACACTGAAGCTTTCTTT. The encoded protein is CASSWDRDTEAFF.

V gene TRBV2 combines with J gene TRBJ2-3, with 7 bases aligning to TRBD2. Germline assignment: CDR1 SNHLY and CDR2 FYNNEI. Trimming removed 9 bases from V and 5 bases from J; junction bases left unmatched: 11. This CDR3 is built from 14 residues. The CDR3 is CASGGGNRLDTQYF. In DNA, the CDR3 is TGTGCCAGTGGGGGGGGTAACCGTCTAGATACGCAGTATTTT.

This sequence joins TRBV18 and TRBJ2-6, with D possibly matching TRBD1 (5 bases). V gave up 0 bases and J gave up 2 bases, with 11 bases separating them. Germline V gene data show CDR1 as KGHSH and CDR2 as LQKENI. This CDR3 has 17 residues. CDR3 in amino acids: CASSPPVGVTGANVLTF. CDR3 coding DNA: TGTGCCAGCTCACCACCGGTAGGGGTCACTGGGGCCAACGTCCTGACTTTC.

The chain couples TRBV5-8 to TRBJ2-5; a possible D gene is TRBD2 (6 bases). CDR1 and CDR2 from the germline V gene are SGHTS and YDEGEE. V shed 2 bases and J shed 5 bases, with 13 bases lying between them. The CDR3 loop spans 14 amino acids. The CDR3 here is CASSFWGDRETQYF. The CDR3 DNA reads as TGTGCCAGCAGCTTTTGGGGGGATCGGGAGACCCAGTACTTC.

This chain connects TRBV28 to TRBJ1-4; TRBD1 agrees at 8 bases. J lost 7 bases, V lost 6 bases, and 7 bases had no gene match. Germline CDR1 MDHEN, CDR2 SYDVKM. There are 14 residues in the CDR3. The CDR3 sequence is CASRKTGGGEKLFF. The DNA for the CDR3 is TGTGCCAGCAGAAAAACAGGGGGAGGTGAAAAACTGTTTTTT. The full variable domain, rest sourced from reference TRBV28 and TRBJ1-4, is DVKVTQSSRYLVKRTGEKVFLECVQDMDHENMFWYRQDPGLGLRLIYFSYDVKMKEKGDIPEGYSVSREKKERFSLILESASTNQTSMYLCASRKTGGGEKLFFGSGTQLSVL.